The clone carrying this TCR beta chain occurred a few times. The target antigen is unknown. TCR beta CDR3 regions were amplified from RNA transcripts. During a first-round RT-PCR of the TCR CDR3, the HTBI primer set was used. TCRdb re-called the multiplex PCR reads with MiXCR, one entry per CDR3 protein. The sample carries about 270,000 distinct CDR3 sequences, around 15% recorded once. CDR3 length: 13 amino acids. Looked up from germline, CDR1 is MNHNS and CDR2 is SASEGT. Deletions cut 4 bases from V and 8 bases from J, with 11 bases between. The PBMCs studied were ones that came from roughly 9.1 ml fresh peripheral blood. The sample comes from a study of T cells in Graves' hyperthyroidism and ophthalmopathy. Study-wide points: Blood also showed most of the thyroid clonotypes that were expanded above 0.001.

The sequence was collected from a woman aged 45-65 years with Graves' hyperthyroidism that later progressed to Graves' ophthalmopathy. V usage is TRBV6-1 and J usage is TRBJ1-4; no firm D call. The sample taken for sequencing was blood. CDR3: CASSGTRGEKLFF. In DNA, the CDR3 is TGTGCCAGCAGTGGGACCAGAGGCGAAAAACTGTTTTTT.